The 20 T cell receptor beta chains below were found in one sample sequenced in a study of blood T cell repertoires in COVID-19. Only in-frame clones appear in the TCRdb table, and some are missing; sequencing was by immunoSEQ multiplex PCR. This sample yields 200,000 to 250,000 clones, of which roughly 82% are seen a single time; approximately 13% belongs to the top ten. The sample comprised peripheral blood. The receptors stem from an elderly man with acute or convalescent COVID-19.

This sequence joins TRBV28 and TRBJ2-7, with 9 bases lining up with TRBD1. This CDR3 contains 14 residues. From germline, CDR1 is MDHEN and CDR2 SYDVKM. Trimming took 6 bases from V and 2 from J; bases not matched to a gene: 5. CDR3 residues: CASRGTGRTYEQYF. Written as DNA, the CDR3 is TGTGCCAGCAGGGGGACAGGGCGGACCTACGAGCAGTACTTC.

J is TRBJ1-6 and V is TRBV14, with TRBD1 as a possible D gene (5 bases). The CDR3 covers 15 residues. Germline values: CDR1 SGHDN, CDR2 FVKESK. Trimming pared 2 bases from V and 5 bases from J, leaving 10 bases between. CDR3 DNA: TGTGCCAGCAGCCAATGGGGCGCAAATAATTCACCCCTCCACTTT. It codes for CASSQWGANNSPLHF.

The rearrangement joins TRBV6-5 to TRBJ1-6; 8 bases agree with TRBD1. This CDR3 has 14 residues. Germline-derived CDR1 and CDR2 are MNHEY and SVGAGI. V lost 7 bases, J lost 7 bases, and 6 bases stayed unmatched. For the CDR3, the DNA is TGTGCCAGCAACCCGGGACAGGAGAATTCACCCCTCCACTTT. This codes for CASNPGQENSPLHF.

This clone was counted a single time. This chain links TRBV9 with TRBJ2-3, with D possibly being TRBD1 (5 bases). V gave up 0 bases and J gave up 2 bases, with 16 bases separating them. Looked up from germline, CDR1 is SGDLS and CDR2 is YYNGEE. The CDR3 is 17 amino acids. CDR3 sequence reads: CASSVGGRAALTDTQYF. The CDR3 DNA sequence: TGTGCCAGCAGCGTAGGAGGCAGGGCAGCCCTCACAGATACGCAGTATTTT. The variable domain in full, with the rest retrieved from reference TRBV9 and TRBJ2-3, is DSGVTQTPKHLITATGQRVTLRCSPRSGDLSVYWYQQSLDQGLQFLIQYYNGEERAKGNILERFSAQQFPDLHSELNLSSLELGDSALYFCASSVGGRAALTDTQYFGPGTRLTVL.

J is TRBJ2-2 and V is TRBV10-1; D is possibly TRBD2 (5 bases). The CDR3 contains 13 residues. CDR1 and CDR2 from the germline V gene are WNHNN and SYGVQD (reference sequence). Trimming took off 5 bases at V and 8 bases at J, with 12 bases between the two ends. The DNA of the CDR3 is TGCGCCAGCAGTCCCCGCGCGGGTGGGGAGCTGTTTTTT. Protein sequence: CASSPRAGGELFF.

This sequence joins TRBV11-2 and TRBJ1-5; D gene ambiguous. The CDR3 is 13 amino acids. The germline gives CDR1 SGHAT, CDR2 FQNNGV. The V and J ends lost 0 bases and 6 bases respectively, with 6 bases between them. The CDR3 nucleotides are TGTGCCAGCAGCTTAGAGGCCCGTCAGCCCCAGCATTTT. Its translation is CASSLEARQPQHF.

The chain employs TRBV3-1 (or the pseudogene TRBV3-2) and TRBJ1-2; 7 bases are shared with TRBD1. V trimming: 6 bases; J trimming: 4 bases; junction bases outside the gene matches: 8. Germline-derived CDR1 and CDR2 are LGHDT and YNNKEL (reference sequence). The CDR3 sequence is 14 residues long. The CDR3 nucleotides are TGTGCCAGCAGGCCGGGGGGGGACAGCTATGGCTACACCTTC. Translating it yields CASRPGGDSYGYTF.

This chain links TRBV24-1 with TRBJ1-5, with unresolved D. Germline V gene sequence: CDR1 KGHDR, CDR2 SFDVKD. The CDR3 has 13 residues. Trimming took off 7 bases at V and 2 bases at J, with 8 bases between the two ends. This chain's CDR3 is CATSAVGNQPQHF. CDR3 DNA sequence: TGTGCCACCAGCGCAGTGGGCAATCAGCCCCAGCATTTT.

The chain is built from TRBV27 and TRBJ1-2, with 7 bases matching TRBD1. This CDR3 has 14 residues. V was pared by 6 bases and J by 4 bases, with 8 bases of the junction left unmatched. Per germline, CDR1 MNHEY and CDR2 SMNVEV (reference sequence). DNA of the CDR3: TGTGCCAGCAGGAGTCAGACAGGGTCCTATGGCTACACCTTC. It translates to CASRSQTGSYGYTF.

This clone was counted only a few times. The CDR3 protein is CASSLGLDGDTQYF. CDR3 nucleotides: TGTGCCAGCAGCTTAGGACTAGACGGGGATACGCAGTATTTT. The rearrangement links TRBV7-9 to TRBJ2-3, with TRBD2 as a possible D gene (6 bases). The CDR3 covers 14 residues. CDR1 is SEHNR, CDR2 FQNEAQ, per germline (reference sequence). V lost 1 base and J 6 bases, leaving 11 bases between the germline ends.

V usage is TRBV14 and J usage is TRBJ1-5; 9 nucleotides match TRBD1. CDR3 length: 15 residues. Germline CDR1 reads SGHDN; CDR2 reads FVKESK. J lost 2 bases, V lost 6 bases, and 5 bases had no gene match. CDR3 residues: CASSNRDRGNQPQHF. CDR3 sequence (DNA): TGTGCCAGCAGTAACCGGGACAGGGGCAATCAGCCCCAGCATTTT.

The chain is built from TRBV15 and TRBJ2-7; the D gene is possibly TRBD2 (5 bases). Trimming removed 0 bases from V and 7 bases from J, with 13 bases in between. Germline CDR1 and CDR2: LNHNV and YYDKDF (reference sequence). This CDR3 is built from 14 residues. DNA of the CDR3: TGTGCCACCAGCAGAGATCTGCCTAGCAGGGAGCAGTACTTC. It codes for CATSRDLPSREQYF.

V is TRBV5-6 and J is TRBJ2-1; D may be TRBD2 (5 bases). Trimming cost V 1 base and J 3 bases, with 17 bases left between them. Germline V gives CDR1 SGHDT, CDR2 YYEEEE. The CDR3 is made up of 17 amino acids. This CDR3 reads CASSLLNLSDVYNEQFF. Here the CDR3 DNA reads TGTGCCAGCAGCTTGCTGAACCTTAGCGACGTCTACAATGAGCAGTTCTTC.

The chain recombines TRBV27 with TRBJ2-7; 8 bases are a match to TRBD2. With 8 bases clipped from V and 3 bases from J, the junction kept 6 bases outside the gene matches. Germline CDR1 and CDR2: MNHEY and SMNVEV (reference sequence). The CDR3 consists of 13 residues. Here the CDR3 reads CASAVAGRYEQYF. In DNA, the CDR3 is TGTGCCAGCGCAGTAGCGGGGCGCTACGAGCAGTACTTC.

Here the CDR3 reads CASSERGFPQETQYF. The CDR3 DNA sequence: TGCGCCAGCAGTGAGCGGGGTTTCCCACAAGAGACCCAGTACTTC. V gene TRBV10-1 combines with J gene TRBJ2-5; maybe TRBD2 (5 bases). Per germline, CDR1 WNHNN and CDR2 SYGVQD (reference sequence). The V end lost 2 bases, the J end lost 2 bases, and 12 bases lay between the germline ends. The length of the CDR3 is 15 residues.

V usage is TRBV19 and J usage is TRBJ2-1; maybe TRBD1 (6 bases). CDR3 length: 14 residues. Germline V lookup: CDR1 LNHDA, CDR2 SQIVND (reference sequence). The V gene lost 1 base and the J gene lost 3 bases, with 7 bases spanning the gap. The CDR3 reads CASSIGQVYNEQFF. The CDR3 DNA reads as TGTGCCAGTAGTATAGGACAGGTCTACAATGAGCAGTTCTTC.

The chain is built from TRBV29-1 and TRBJ2-7; D remains unclear. Germline-derived CDR1 and CDR2 are SQVTM and ANQGSEA. The germline V and J ends were trimmed by 4 bases and 0 bases, with 10 bases remaining between them. There are 13 residues in the CDR3. CDR3 nucleotide sequence: TGCAGCGTTGGTCGGAGCGTCTCCTACGAGCAGTACTTC. Translation gives CSVGRSVSYEQYF.

The rearrangement uses TRBV6-5 and TRBJ1-2, with 9 bases aligning to TRBD1. The CDR3 consists of 12 residues. Trimming at V came to 6 bases and at J to 11 bases, leaving 7 bases not matched to a gene. CDR1 and CDR2 (germline): MNHEY, SVGAGI. CDR3 sequence: CASRWTGAHYTF. The CDR3 DNA sequence: TGTGCCAGCAGATGGACAGGGGCCCATTACACCTTC.

The J gene is TRBJ2-7, the V gene TRBV5-1; no reliable D call. The germline gives CDR1 SGHRS, CDR2 YFSETQ. The CDR3 is 14 amino acids. V was shortened by 1 base and J by 2 bases, with 10 bases between the two germline ends. The CDR3 protein is CASSLTAEAYEQYF. In DNA, the CDR3 is TGCGCCAGCAGCTTGACGGCGGAAGCCTACGAGCAGTACTTC.

The gene calls are TRBV28 and TRBJ2-3, with TRBD2 identical over 7 bases. After removal of 3 bases from V and 6 bases from J, the junction contained 9 bases not matched to a gene. This CDR3 spans 15 amino acids. Germline V lookup: CDR1 MDHEN, CDR2 SYDVKM. The CDR3: CASSFLAAGVDTQYF. DNA of the CDR3: TGTGCCAGCAGTTTCCTAGCGGCTGGAGTCGATACGCAGTATTTT.